This is a list of T cell receptor beta chains from one sample in a study of cytomegalovirus exposure and HLA in healthy donors. Profiling relied on immunoSEQ multiplex PCR, and the TCRdb table lists in-frame clones only, not all of them. The sample yields 60,000 to 75,000 clones, of which the top ten take up 3.8%. Sequencing was done on a sample of PBMCs. Receptors were obtained from a female donor in good health and CMV-seropositive. Each CDR3 is given with its conserved first and last residue. The D gene is left open where the match is weak.

D: -
V: TRBV7-2
J: TRBJ1-6
DNA: TGTGCCAGCACGGGCTCCTATAATTCACCCCTCCACTTT
CDR3: CASTGSYNSPLHF

D: TRBD2
V: TRBV10-3
J: TRBJ2-3
DNA: TGTGCCAGCAGTGGGGCTAGCGGGAGAGGGGCAGATACGCAGTATTTT
CDR3: CASSGASGRGADTQYF

D: TRBD1
V: TRBV19
J: TRBJ1-5
DNA: TGTGCCAGTAGCGGGACAGGGAATCAGCCCCAGCATTTT
CDR3: CASSGTGNQPQHF

D: TRBD1
V: TRBV7-2
J: TRBJ1-2
DNA: TGTGCCAGCAGCTCCTACGGGACAGTGGGGGGCTACACCTTC
CDR3: CASSSYGTVGGYTF

D: TRBD1
V: TRBV29-1
J: TRBJ2-7
DNA: TGCAGCGCCATGACAGGGGTCGAGCAGTACTTC
CDR3: CSAMTGVEQYF

D: TRBD2
V: TRBV7-9
J: TRBJ2-7
DNA: TGTGCCAGCAGCTTAGACGGACTAGCTTACGAGCAGTACTTC
CDR3: CASSLDGLAYEQYF

D: TRBD1
V: TRBV6-4
J: TRBJ2-3
DNA: TGTGCCAGCAGTGACGGGACAGGGCACACAGATACGCAGTATTTT
CDR3: CASSDGTGHTDTQYF

D: TRBD1
V: TRBV9
J: TRBJ2-5
DNA: TGTGCCAGCAGCAAGCAAGGGACAGGAAGGCAAGAGACCCAGTACTTC
CDR3: CASSKQGTGRQETQYF

D: -
V: TRBV4-1
J: TRBJ2-7
DNA: TGCGCCAGCAGCCCCCAATCGACAGGCGAGCAGTACTTC
CDR3: CASSPQSTGEQYF

D: TRBD1
V: TRBV18
J: TRBJ1-2
DNA: TGTGCCAGCTCACTTCGAGTGACAGGGGTAAATGGCTACACCTTC
CDR3: CASSLRVTGVNGYTF

D: TRBD1
V: TRBV7-2
J: TRBJ2-7
DNA: TGTGCCAGCAGCCGGGACAGGTACTACGAGCAGTACTTC
CDR3: CASSRDRYYEQYF

D: -
V: TRBV6-1
J: TRBJ2-4
DNA: TGTGCCAGCAGTGAATACGGGGAGAACATTCAGTACTTC
CDR3: CASSEYGENIQYF

D: TRBD1
V: TRBV5-1
J: TRBJ2-1
DNA: TGCGCCAGCAGCCCGGGACAGAACAATGAGCAGTTCTTC
CDR3: CASSPGQNNEQFF

D: -
V: TRBV5-8
J: TRBJ1-3
DNA: TGTGCCAGCAGCTTGACAGTCAGCTCTGGAAACACCATATATTTT
CDR3: CASSLTVSSGNTIYF

D: -
V: TRBV28
J: TRBJ1-2
DNA: TGTGCCAGCAGCTACAACTATGGCTACACCTTC
CDR3: CASSYNYGYTF

D: TRBD2
V: TRBV7-2
J: TRBJ2-3
DNA: TGTGCCAGCAGCCCCTGGACTAGCGGGGGGGCAGATACGCAGTATTTT
CDR3: CASSPWTSGGADTQYF

D: -
V: TRBV6-5
J: TRBJ1-1
DNA: TGTGCCAGCAGCCGAGGGGGCACTGAAGCTTTCTTT
CDR3: CASSRGGTEAFF